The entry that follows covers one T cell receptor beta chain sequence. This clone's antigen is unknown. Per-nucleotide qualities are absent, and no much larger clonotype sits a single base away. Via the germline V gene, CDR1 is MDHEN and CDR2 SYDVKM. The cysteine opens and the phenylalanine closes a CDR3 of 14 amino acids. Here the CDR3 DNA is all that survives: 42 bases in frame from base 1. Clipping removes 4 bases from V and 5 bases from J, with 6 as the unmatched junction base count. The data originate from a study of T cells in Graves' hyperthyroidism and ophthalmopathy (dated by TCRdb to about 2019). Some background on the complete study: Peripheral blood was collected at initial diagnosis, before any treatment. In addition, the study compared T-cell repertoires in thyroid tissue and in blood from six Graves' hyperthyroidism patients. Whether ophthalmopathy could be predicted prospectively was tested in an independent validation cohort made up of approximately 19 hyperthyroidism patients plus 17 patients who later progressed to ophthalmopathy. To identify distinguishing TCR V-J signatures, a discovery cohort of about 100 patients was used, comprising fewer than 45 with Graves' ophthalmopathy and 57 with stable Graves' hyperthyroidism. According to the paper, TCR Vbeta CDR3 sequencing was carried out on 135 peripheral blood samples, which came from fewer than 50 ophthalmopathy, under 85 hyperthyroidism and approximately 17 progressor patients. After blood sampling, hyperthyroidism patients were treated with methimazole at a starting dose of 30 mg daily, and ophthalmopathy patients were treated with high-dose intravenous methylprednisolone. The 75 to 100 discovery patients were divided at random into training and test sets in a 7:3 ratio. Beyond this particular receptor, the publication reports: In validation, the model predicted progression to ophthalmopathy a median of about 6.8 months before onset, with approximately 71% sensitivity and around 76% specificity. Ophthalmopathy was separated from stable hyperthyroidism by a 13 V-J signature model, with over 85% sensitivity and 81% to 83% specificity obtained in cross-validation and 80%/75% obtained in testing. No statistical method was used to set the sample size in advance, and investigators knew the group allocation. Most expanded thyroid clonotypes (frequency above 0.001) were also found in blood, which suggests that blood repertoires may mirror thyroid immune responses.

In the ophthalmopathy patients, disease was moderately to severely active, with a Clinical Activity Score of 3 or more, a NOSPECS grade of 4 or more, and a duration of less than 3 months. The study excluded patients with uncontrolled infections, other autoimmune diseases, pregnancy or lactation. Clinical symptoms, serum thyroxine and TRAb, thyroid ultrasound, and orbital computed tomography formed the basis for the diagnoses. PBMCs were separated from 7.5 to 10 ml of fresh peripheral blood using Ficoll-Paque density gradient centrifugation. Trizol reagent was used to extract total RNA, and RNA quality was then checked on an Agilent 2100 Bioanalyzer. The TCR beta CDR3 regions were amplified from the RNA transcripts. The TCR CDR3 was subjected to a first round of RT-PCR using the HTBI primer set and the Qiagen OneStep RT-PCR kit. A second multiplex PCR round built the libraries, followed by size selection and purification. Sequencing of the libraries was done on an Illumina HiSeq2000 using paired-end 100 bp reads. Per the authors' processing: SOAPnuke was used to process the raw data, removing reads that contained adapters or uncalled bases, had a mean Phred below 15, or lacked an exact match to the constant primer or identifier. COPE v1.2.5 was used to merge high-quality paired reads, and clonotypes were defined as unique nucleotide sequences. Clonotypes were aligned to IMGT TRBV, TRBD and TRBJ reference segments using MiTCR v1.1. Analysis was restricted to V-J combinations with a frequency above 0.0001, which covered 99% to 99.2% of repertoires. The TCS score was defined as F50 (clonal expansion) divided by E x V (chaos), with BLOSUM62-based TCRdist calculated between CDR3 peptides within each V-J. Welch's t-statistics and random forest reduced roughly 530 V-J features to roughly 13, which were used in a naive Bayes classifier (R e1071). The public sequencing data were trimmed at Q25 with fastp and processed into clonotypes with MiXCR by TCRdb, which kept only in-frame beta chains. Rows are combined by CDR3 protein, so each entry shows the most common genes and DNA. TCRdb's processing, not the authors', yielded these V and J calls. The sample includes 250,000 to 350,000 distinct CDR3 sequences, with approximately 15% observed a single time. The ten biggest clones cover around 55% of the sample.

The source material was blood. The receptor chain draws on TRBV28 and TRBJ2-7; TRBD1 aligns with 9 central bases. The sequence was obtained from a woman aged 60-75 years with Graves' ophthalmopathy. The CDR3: CASSSGQGVNEQYF. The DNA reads TGTGCCAGCAGTTCGGGACAGGGAGTAAACGAGCAGTACTTC.